This TCR beta chain was sequenced for a study of T cell repertoires in cytomegalovirus infection. Study results and caveats: Across the ex vivo response, the dominant clonotypes were HLA-C-restricted CMV-specific TCR beta clonotypes.

From the reads, TCRdb called clonotypes with MiXCR, one entry per CDR3 protein. The sample records a few hundred thousand distinct CDR3 sequences, around 13% being singletons. This clonotype has ten or more counts. Antigen: not known. This CDR3 region has 13 residues. Trimming removed 1 base from V and 7 bases from J, with 8 bases in between. Germline V lookup: CDR1 SNHLY, CDR2 FYNNEI. Specimen: PBMCs. This clonotype was obtained from a human donor in good health (CMV status not recorded). Some clones in this sample may be carry-over from other donors' samples. The rearrangement joins TRBV2 to TRBJ2-1; possibly TRBD1 for D (5 bases). CDR3 in DNA: TGTGCCAGCAGTGAAGAGGGGTGGAATGAGCAGTTCTTC. Its protein product is CASSEEGWNEQFF. Supplemented by reference TRBV2 and TRBJ2-1, the full variable domain reads EPEVTQTPSHQVTQMGQEVILRCVPISNHLYFYWYRQILGQKVEFLVSFYNNEISEKSEIFDDQFSVERPDGSNFTLKIRSTKLEDSAMYFCASSEEGWNEQFFGPGTRLTVL.